The rows below give T cell receptor beta chains drawn from one sample of a study of T cells in Graves' hyperthyroidism and ophthalmopathy. TCRdb reprocessed the multiplex PCR reads with MiXCR, giving one entry per CDR3 protein. Here the sample spans about 600,000 distinct CDR3 sequences, approximately 15% being singletons. Source material: blood. Receptors were obtained from a woman aged 35 to 49 with Graves' ophthalmopathy. The CDR3 runs from the conserved cysteine through the conserved F or W. The order of the fields is D gene, V gene, clone size, J gene, CDR3 DNA, CDR3 protein. A D gene is named only where the DNA matches it firmly. Clone size is not always given. Where it is, it says once, few, many or a class for expanded clones.

.,TRBV7-9,few,TRBJ1-1,TGTGCCAGCAGCTTAGGACAGGTCCGCACTGAAGCTTTCTTT,CASSLGQVRTEAFF
TRBD2,TRBV5-5,.,TRBJ2-1,TGTGCCAGCTCTCCGGGACTATGGAGTTACAATGAGCAGTTCTTC,CASSPGLWSYNEQFF
TRBD2,TRBV5-1,many,TRBJ2-1,TGCGCCAGCAGCGAGGCTATGGCGGGGGGACGGGAGCAGTTCTTC,CASSEAMAGGREQFF
TRBD2,TRBV4-1,many,TRBJ2-3,TGCGCCAGCAGCCAAGGGGCCCTAGCGGTTAGCACAGATACGCAGTATTTT,CASSQGALAVSTDTQYF
TRBD2,TRBV15,many,TRBJ2-3,TGTGCCACCAGCAGCTCTCTAGCGGGAGTATCAGATACGCAGTATTTT,CATSSSLAGVSDTQYF
.,TRBV12-5,.,TRBJ2-5,TGTGCTAGTGGACGGGGACAAATTCAAGAGACCCAGTACTTC,CASGRGQIQETQYF
TRBD2,TRBV11-1,.,TRBJ2-2,TGTGCCAGCAAAGGACTAGCGGCCGCGAACACCGGGGAGCTGTTTTTT,CASKGLAAANTGELFF
.,TRBV7-2,many,TRBJ1-1,TGTGCCAGCAGCCAATCCCGAAGGACTGAAGCTTTCTTT,CASSQSRRTEAFF
.,TRBV2,many,TRBJ2-7,TGTGCCAGCAGTGAAGCAGGATACAGTCCTTCCTACGAGCAGTACTTC,CASSEAGYSPSYEQYF
TRBD2,TRBV18,.,TRBJ2-1,TGTGCCAGCTCACCAGTCGACGGGGGGTCGGGCAATGAGCAGTTCTTC,CASSPVDGGSGNEQFF
.,TRBV11-2,many,TRBJ1-3,TGTGCCAGCAGCTTAGAACGCCTTAACTCTGGAAACACCATATATTTT,CASSLERLNSGNTIYF
TRBD1,TRBV2,many,TRBJ1-6,TGTGCCAGCAAGGACAGGGGGGATTCACCCCTCCACTTT,CASKDRGDSPLHF
TRBD2,TRBV11-2,many,TRBJ2-7,TGTGCCAGCAGCGTACCGGGACTAGGAACCTACGAGCAGTACTTC,CASSVPGLGTYEQYF
.,TRBV19,.,TRBJ2-2,TGTGCCAGTAGTATAGAAGGGAACACCGGGGAGCTGTTTTTT,CASSIEGNTGELFF
.,TRBV7-2,many,TRBJ2-7,TGTGCCAGCAGCTTAGTACCAGCCGGACTGGAGGAAGGCGAGCAGTACTTC,CASSLVPAGLEEGEQYF
.,TRBV30,few,TRBJ1-6,TGTGCCTGGAGGGAGCTCCAGACTCCTGGGTCACCCCTCCACTTT,CAWRELQTPGSPLHF
.,TRBV27,many,TRBJ1-1,TGTGCCAGCAGCGGAGGGGGATTCCGGGACCTGAACACTGAAGCTTTCTTT,CASSGGGFRDLNTEAFF
TRBD1,TRBV5-1,many,TRBJ1-4,TGCGCCAGCAGCACTGCCGGACAGGGCGGGGAAAAACTGTTTTTT,CASSTAGQGGEKLFF
TRBD1,TRBV30,.,TRBJ2-7,TGTGCCTGGACTCGACAGGGAGTCCACGAGCAGTACTTC,CAWTRQGVHEQYF
TRBD1,TRBV2,many,TRBJ1-1,TGTGCCAGCTTCCGGGACAGGGTAAAAAGAGGGACTGAAGCTTTCTTT,CASFRDRVKRGTEAFF
TRBD1,TRBV27,many,TRBJ1-1,TGTGCCAGCAGGGGTGGGACAGGGGGGCCTGACACTGAAGCTTTCTTT,CASRGGTGGPDTEAFF
TRBD1,TRBV3-1,many,TRBJ1-1,TGTGCCAGCAGCCCCGGACAGGGGGCGCGGGGGACTGAAGCTTTCTTT,CASSPGQGARGTEAFF
TRBD1,TRBV27,few,TRBJ1-1,TGTGCCAGCCAGAAAAGGACCGGGACAGGGGGCGCCGAAACTGAAGCTTTCTTT,CASQKRTGTGGAETEAFF
TRBD1,TRBV11-2,many,TRBJ2-7,TGTGCCAGCAGCCGGACAGGGTCCTACGAGCAGTACTTC,CASSRTGSYEQYF
.,TRBV20-1,.,TRBJ2-5,TGCAGTGCTAGAGTTCCAGGGCGTGACGAGACCCAGTACTTC,CSARVPGRDETQYF
TRBD1,TRBV2,many,TRBJ1-5,TGTGCCAGCAGTAGGAACAGGGGAGATCAGCCCCAGCATTTT,CASSRNRGDQPQHF
.,TRBV29-1,few,TRBJ2-5,TGCAGCGCCTCCCTCCAGTCCCATACGGGAGAGACCCAGTACTTC,CSASLQSHTGETQYF
TRBD2,TRBV2,many,TRBJ2-3,TGTGCCGTAGGGGAACTAGCGGCTAGCACAGATACGCAGTATTTT,CAVGELAASTDTQYF
.,TRBV5-5,many,TRBJ2-1,TGTGCCAGCAGCTTAATTGAGACTAGTTCCTACAATGAGCAGTTCTTC,CASSLIETSSYNEQFF
.,TRBV6-1,.,TRBJ1-5,TGTGCCAGCAGTGCGGCTCACACTCAGCCCCAGCATTTT,CASSAAHTQPQHF
.,TRBV19,few,TRBJ1-1,TGTGCCAGTAGTAAGGGGAAGCGACATTTGAACACTGAAGCTTTCTTT,CASSKGKRHLNTEAFF
.,TRBV7-8,.,TRBJ2-1,TGCGCCAGCAGCCAAAACACCGGGTCCTCAACCTACAATGAGCGGTTCTTC,CASSQNTGSSTYNERFF
TRBD2,TRBV7-9,many,TRBJ2-1,TGTGCCAGCAGCTTAGGCGGGAGTGGGCTGGAAGAGCAGTTCTTC,CASSLGGSGLEEQFF
.,TRBV13,once,TRBJ1-2,TGTGCCAGCAGCGTAGGTAGTTCAGGAACTAACTATGGCTACACCTTC,CASSVGSSGTNYGYTF
.,TRBV12-3/TRBV12-4,few,TRBJ2-3,TGTGCCAGCAGGGCCTCGCGGGGAGGAAGCACAGATACGCAGTATTTT,CASRASRGGSTDTQYF
TRBD2,TRBV6-6,once,TRBJ2-7,TGTGCCAGCAGTTACTCGTCCCAGAGGGAGGGCTACGAGCAGTACTTC,CASSYSSQREGYEQYF
.,TRBV4-1,few,TRBJ2-7,TGCGCCAGCAGCCAAGCCCCCGACACCACGGGCCACGAGCAGTACTTC,CASSQAPDTTGHEQYF
.,TRBV2,many,TRBJ2-7,TGTGCCAGCAGAAAAGGGGCCCCCTACGAGCAGTACTTC,CASRKGAPYEQYF
TRBD1,TRBV28,few,TRBJ2-4,TGTGCCAGCAGTCGAGAATTAAACAGGGGCAGTGGGAACATTCAGTACTTC,CASSRELNRGSGNIQYF
TRBD1,TRBV6-1,.,TRBJ2-6,TGTGCCAGCGGGACAGGGAGCTCTGGGGCCAACGTCCTGACTTTC,CASGTGSSGANVLTF